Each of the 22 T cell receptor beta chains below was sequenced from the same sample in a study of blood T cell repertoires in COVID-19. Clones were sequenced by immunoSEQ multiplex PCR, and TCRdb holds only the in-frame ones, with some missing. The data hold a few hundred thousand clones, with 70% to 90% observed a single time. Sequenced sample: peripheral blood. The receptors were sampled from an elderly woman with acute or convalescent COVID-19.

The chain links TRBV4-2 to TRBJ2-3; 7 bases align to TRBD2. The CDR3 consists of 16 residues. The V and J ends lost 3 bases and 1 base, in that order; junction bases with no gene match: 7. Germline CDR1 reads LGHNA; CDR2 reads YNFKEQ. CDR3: CASSQRYAGGTDTQYF. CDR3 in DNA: TGTGCCAGCAGCCAGAGGTACGCGGGGGGCACAGATACGCAGTATTTT.

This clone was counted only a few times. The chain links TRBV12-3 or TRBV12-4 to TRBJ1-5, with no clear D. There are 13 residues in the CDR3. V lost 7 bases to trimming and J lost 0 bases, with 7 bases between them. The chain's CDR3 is CASTGYSNQPQHF. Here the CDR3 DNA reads TGTGCCAGCACGGGGTATAGCAATCAGCCCCAGCATTTT.

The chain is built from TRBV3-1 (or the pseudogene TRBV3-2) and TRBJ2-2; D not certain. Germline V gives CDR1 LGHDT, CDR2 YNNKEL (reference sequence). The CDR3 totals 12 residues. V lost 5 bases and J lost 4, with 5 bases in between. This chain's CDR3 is CASSFLTGELFF. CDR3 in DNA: TGTGCCAGCAGCTTCCTCACCGGGGAGCTGTTTTTT.

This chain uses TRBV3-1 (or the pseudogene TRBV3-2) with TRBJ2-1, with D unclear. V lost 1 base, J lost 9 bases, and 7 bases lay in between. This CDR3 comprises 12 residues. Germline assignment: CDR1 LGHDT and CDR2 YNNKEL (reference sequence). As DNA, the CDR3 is TGTGCCAGCAGCCAAGCCTCCAGTGAGCAGTTCTTC. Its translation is CASSQASSEQFF.

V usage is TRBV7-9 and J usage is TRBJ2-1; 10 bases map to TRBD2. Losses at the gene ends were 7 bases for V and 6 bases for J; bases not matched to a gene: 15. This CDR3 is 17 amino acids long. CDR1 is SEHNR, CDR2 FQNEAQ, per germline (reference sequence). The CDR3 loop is CASTVWGQRGGPNEQFF. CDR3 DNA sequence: TGTGCCAGCACCGTCTGGGGCCAGCGGGGGGGCCCCAATGAGCAGTTCTTC.

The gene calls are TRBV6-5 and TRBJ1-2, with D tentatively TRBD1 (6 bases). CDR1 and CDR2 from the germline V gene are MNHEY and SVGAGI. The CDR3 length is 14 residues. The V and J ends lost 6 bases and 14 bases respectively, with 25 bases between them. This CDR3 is CASRATDRNLWWTF. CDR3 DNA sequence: TGTGCCAGCAGGGCAACCGACAGGAACCTCTGGTGGACCTTC.

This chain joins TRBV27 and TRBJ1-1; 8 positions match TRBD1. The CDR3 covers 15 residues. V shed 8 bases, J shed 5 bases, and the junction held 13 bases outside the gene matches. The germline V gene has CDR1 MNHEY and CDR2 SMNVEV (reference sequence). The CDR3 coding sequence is TGTGCCAGCGCGGCCTGGACAGGGCGAGGGACTGAAGCTTTCTTT. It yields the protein CASAAWTGRGTEAFF.

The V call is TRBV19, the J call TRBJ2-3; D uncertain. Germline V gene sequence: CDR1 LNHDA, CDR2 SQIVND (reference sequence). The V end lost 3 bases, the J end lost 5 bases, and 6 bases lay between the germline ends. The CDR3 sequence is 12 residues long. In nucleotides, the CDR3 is TGTGCCAGTAGTATCCCAGTAGATACGCAGTATTTT. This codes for CASSIPVDTQYF.

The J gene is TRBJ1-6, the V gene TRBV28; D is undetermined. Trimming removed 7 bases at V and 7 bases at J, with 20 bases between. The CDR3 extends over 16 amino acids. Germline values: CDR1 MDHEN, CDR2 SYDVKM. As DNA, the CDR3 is TGTGCCAGCACCCCCCCTGGGCACAGCTCAAATTCACCCCTCCACTTT. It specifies CASTPPGHSSNSPLHF.

The CDR3 bases are TGTGCCAGCAGCTTTAGAGACAGCCCTTCCTACGAGCAGTACTTC. It encodes CASSFRDSPSYEQYF. The chain links TRBV7-2 to TRBJ2-7; D might be TRBD1 (5 bases). The V end lost 3 bases, the J end lost 1 base, and 13 bases lay between the germline ends. The germline gives CDR1 SGHTA, CDR2 FQGNSA. The CDR3 covers 15 residues.

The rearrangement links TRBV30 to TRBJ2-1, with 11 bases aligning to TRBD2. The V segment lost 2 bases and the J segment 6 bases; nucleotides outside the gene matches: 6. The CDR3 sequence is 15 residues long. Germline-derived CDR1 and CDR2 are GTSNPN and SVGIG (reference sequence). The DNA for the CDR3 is TGTGCCTGGAGTCTTAGCGGGAGGGCCTTCAATGAGCAGTTCTTC. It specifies CAWSLSGRAFNEQFF. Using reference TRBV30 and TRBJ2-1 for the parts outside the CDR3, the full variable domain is SQTIHQWPATLVQPVGSPLSLECTVEGTSNPNLYWYRQAAGRGLQLLFYSVGIGQISSEVPQNLSASRPQDRQFILSSKKLLLSDSGFYLCAWSLSGRAFNEQFFGPGTRLTVL.

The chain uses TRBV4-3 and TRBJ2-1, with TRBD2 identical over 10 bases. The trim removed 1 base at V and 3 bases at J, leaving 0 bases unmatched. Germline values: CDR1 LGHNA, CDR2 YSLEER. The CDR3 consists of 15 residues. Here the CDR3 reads CASSQASGSYNEQFF. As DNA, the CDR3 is TGCGCCAGCAGCCAAGCTAGCGGGAGCTACAATGAGCAGTTCTTC.

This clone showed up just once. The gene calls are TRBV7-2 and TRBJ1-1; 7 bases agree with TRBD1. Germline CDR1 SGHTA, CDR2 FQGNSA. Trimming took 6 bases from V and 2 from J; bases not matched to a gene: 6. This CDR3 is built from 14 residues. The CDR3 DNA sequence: TGTGCCAGCAGGTTGAGGGACAGAAACACTGAAGCTTTCTTT. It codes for CASRLRDRNTEAFF.

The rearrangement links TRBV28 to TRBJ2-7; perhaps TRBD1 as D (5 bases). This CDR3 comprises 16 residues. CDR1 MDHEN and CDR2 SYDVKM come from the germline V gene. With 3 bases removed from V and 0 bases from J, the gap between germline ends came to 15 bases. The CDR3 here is CASSLAGPHSSYEQYF. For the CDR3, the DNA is TGTGCCAGCAGTTTGGCAGGGCCCCACAGCTCCTACGAGCAGTACTTC.

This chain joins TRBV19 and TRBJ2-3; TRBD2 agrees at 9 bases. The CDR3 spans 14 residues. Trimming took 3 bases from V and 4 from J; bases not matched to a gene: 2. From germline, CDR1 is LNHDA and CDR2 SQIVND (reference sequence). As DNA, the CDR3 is TGTGCCAGTAGTATTAGCGGGAGCGCAGATACGCAGTATTTT. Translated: CASSISGSADTQYF.

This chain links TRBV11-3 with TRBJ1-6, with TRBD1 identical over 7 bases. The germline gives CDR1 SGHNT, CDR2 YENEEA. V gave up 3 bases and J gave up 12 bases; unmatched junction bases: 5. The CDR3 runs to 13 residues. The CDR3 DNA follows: TGTGCCAGCAGCTTCTCGACAGGGAGACCCCTCCACTTT. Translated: CASSFSTGRPLHF.

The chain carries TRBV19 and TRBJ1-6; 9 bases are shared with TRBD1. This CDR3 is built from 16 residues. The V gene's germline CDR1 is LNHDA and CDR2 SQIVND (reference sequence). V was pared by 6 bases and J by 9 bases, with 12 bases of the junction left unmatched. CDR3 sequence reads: CASSDPPGQGFSPLHF. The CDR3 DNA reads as TGTGCCAGTAGCGACCCCCCGGGACAGGGTTTTTCACCCCTCCACTTT.

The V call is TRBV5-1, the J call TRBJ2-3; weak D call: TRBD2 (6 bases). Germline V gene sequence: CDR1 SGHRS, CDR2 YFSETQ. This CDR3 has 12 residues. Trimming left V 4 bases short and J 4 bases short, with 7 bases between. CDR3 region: CASSRDSDTQYF. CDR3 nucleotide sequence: TGCGCCAGCAGCAGGGACTCAGATACGCAGTATTTT. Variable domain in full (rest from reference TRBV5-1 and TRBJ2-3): KAGVTQTPRYLIKTRGQQVTLSCSPISGHRSVSWYQQTPGQGLQFLFEYFSETQRNKGNFPGRFSGRQFSNSRSEMNVSTLELGDSALYLCASSRDSDTQYFGPGTRLTVL.

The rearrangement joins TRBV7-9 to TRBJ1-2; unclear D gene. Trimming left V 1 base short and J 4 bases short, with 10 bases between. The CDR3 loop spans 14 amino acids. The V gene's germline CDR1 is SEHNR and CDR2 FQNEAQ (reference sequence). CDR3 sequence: CASSLGATSYGYTF. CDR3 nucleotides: TGTGCCAGCAGCTTAGGTGCTACTTCCTATGGCTACACCTTC.

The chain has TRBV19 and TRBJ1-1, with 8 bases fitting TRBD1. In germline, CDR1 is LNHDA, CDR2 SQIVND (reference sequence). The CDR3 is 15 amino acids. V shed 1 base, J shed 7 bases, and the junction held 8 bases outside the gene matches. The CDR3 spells CASSIAQGAQGEAFF. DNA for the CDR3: TGTGCCAGTAGTATAGCCCAGGGGGCGCAGGGTGAAGCTTTCTTT.

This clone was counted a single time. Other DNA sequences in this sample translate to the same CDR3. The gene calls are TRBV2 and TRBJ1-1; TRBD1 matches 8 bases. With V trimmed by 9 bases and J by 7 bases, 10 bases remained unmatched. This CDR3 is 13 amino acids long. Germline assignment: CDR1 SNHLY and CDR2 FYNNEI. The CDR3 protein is CASQSDRVNEAFF. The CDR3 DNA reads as TGTGCCAGTCAATCGGACAGGGTAAATGAAGCTTTCTTT.

The CDR3 nucleotides read TGTGCCAGCAGCTTAAACGGACAGAGCTATGGCTACACCTTC. Translated, it gives CASSLNGQSYGYTF. The J gene is TRBJ1-2, the V gene TRBV7-9; D is possibly TRBD1 (6 bases). This CDR3 comprises 14 residues. In germline, CDR1 is SEHNR, CDR2 FQNEAQ (reference sequence). The ends were cut back, 2 bases at V and 4 bases at J, with 11 bases in the middle.